The rows below give T cell receptor beta chains drawn from one sample of a study of human T cells and chemical hapten exposure. TCRdb reanalysed the RACE reads using MiXCR and keeps one entry per CDR3 protein. The table includes 360,000 or so distinct CDR3 sequences, about 6% detected once. The specimen comprised whole blood, sampled in connection with sensitization to the hapten diphenylcyclopropenone (DPC). Source of these receptors: a woman under 30 with alopecia areata. Some clones in this sample may be carry-over from other donors' samples. Each CDR3 is given with its conserved first and last residue. Fields, in order: D gene, V gene, J gene, clone size, CDR3 DNA, CDR3 protein. The D gene is left open where the match is weak. Rows may omit the clone size; those that give it use once, few, many or a size class.

.,TRBV7-2,TRBJ1-6,.,TGTGCCAGCAGCTTCCCCTGGGGGGGTCAACCCCTCCACTTT,CASSFPWGGQPLHF
.,TRBV5-6,TRBJ1-1,.,TGTGCCAGCAGCTCCATAGTGGGGGCTGAAGCTTTCTTT,CASSSIVGAEAFF
TRBD1,TRBV28,TRBJ1-5,many,TGTGCCAGCAGTGCCTCAGGGGGCTATCAGCCCCAGCATTTT,CASSASGGYQPQHF
TRBD1,TRBV20-1,TRBJ2-3,.,TGCAGTGCTCACTACCGGACAGGAACTAGCACAGATACGCAGTATTTT,CSAHYRTGTSTDTQYF
TRBD1,TRBV27,TRBJ2-7,.,TGTGCCAGCAGTAGGGAAGATGGGACAGTAAAGCAGTACTTC,CASSREDGTVKQYF
.,TRBV9,TRBJ2-6,few,TGTGCCAGCAGCGTAGGAGCTTCTGGGGCCAACGTCCTGACTTTC,CASSVGASGANVLTF
.,TRBV29-1,TRBJ1-1,many,TGCAGCGTTGGAGGGACACCGAACACTGAAGCTTTCTTT,CSVGGTPNTEAFF
.,TRBV5-4,TRBJ2-3,many,TGTGCCAGCAGCGGGGGACGGGGAAGCACAGATACGCAGTATTTT,CASSGGRGSTDTQYF
.,TRBV12-3/TRBV12-4,TRBJ1-3,many,TGTGCCAGCAGTTTATCCGAAAACACCATATATTTT,CASSLSENTIYF
TRBD1,TRBV12-3/TRBV12-4,TRBJ1-6,many,TGTGCCAGCAGCGACAGGGGGCTGGATTCACCCCTCCACTTT,CASSDRGLDSPLHF
.,TRBV16,TRBJ1-2,many,TGTGCCAGCTCGGTCGGTGGAGGGGACTACACCTTC,CASSVGGGDYTF
.,TRBV12-3/TRBV12-4,TRBJ2-7,few,TGTGCCAGCAGCAGTTACAGGAGCTCCTACGAGCAGTACTTC,CASSSYRSSYEQYF
.,TRBV3-1,TRBJ1-1,many,TGTGCCAGCAGCCCCAGACCGTTGAACACTGAAGCTTTCTTT,CASSPRPLNTEAFF
.,TRBV6-5,TRBJ2-1,few,TGTGCCAGCAGTTACGGGGGGGGGCCCGGTGAGCAGTTCTTC,CASSYGGGPGEQFF
.,TRBV7-6,TRBJ2-3,few,TGTGCCAGCAGCTTATCTCGTCTGGGAGTCGGTACGCAGTATTTT,CASSLSRLGVGTQYF
TRBD1,TRBV6-5,TRBJ1-2,.,TGTGCCAGCAGTTACAGACAGGGGGAAGCTAACTATGGCTACACCTTC,CASSYRQGEANYGYTF
.,TRBV6-2/TRBV6-3,TRBJ2-3,many,TGTGCCAGCAGGGCTAGCAAGTTCACGGATACGCAGTATTTT,CASRASKFTDTQYF
.,TRBV5-5,TRBJ2-3,few,TGTGCCAGCAGCTTTCCTGCGGGATACTCCACAGATACGCAGTATTTT,CASSFPAGYSTDTQYF
TRBD1,TRBV5-1,TRBJ2-3,.,TGCGCCAGCGGACAGGACGGTACTAGCACAGATACGCAGTATTTT,CASGQDGTSTDTQYF
TRBD2,TRBV27,TRBJ2-1,many,TGTGCCAGCAGTTTTTCCGCTAGCGGGGGGAAGGATGAGCAGTTCTTC,CASSFSASGGKDEQFF
TRBD2,TRBV6-6,TRBJ2-3,few,TGTGCCAGCAGTTATTGGGCGGGGGCAGATACGCAGTATTTT,CASSYWAGADTQYF
.,TRBV7-2,TRBJ2-5,few,TGTGCCAGCAGCAGACTGGGGGGATCTGCCCCAGAGACCCAGTACTTC,CASSRLGGSAPETQYF
.,TRBV6-5,TRBJ2-3,few,TGTGCCAGCAGTTCCGCCCTCTCCGAGGGTACGCAGTATTTT,CASSSALSEGTQYF
TRBD1,TRBV4-3,TRBJ1-2,.,TGCGCCAGCAGCCAAGATAGGACAGGGCCTTACTATGGCTACACCTTC,CASSQDRTGPYYGYTF
TRBD2,TRBV20-1,TRBJ2-7,few,TGCAGTGCTGGAGCGCGGGGGGCCTACGAGCAGTACTTC,CSAGARGAYEQYF
.,TRBV20-1,TRBJ2-3,.,TGCAGTGCTAGAGCCACAGCGGCGGATACGCAGTATTTT,CSARATAADTQYF
TRBD1,TRBV12-3/TRBV12-4,TRBJ1-1,many,TGTGCCAGCAGTTGGACAGGGGACACTGAAGCTTTCTTT,CASSWTGDTEAFF
.,TRBV19,TRBJ1-2,many,TGTGCCAGTAGTCGGCAGCTCGGCTACACCTTC,CASSRQLGYTF
.,TRBV3-1,TRBJ2-6,many,TGTGCCAGCAGCCAATTATCTGGGGCCAACGTCCTGACTTTC,CASSQLSGANVLTF
.,TRBV4-2,TRBJ2-5,many,TGTGCCAGCAGCCAAGTACTAGGAGCAGAGACCCAGTACTTC,CASSQVLGAETQYF
.,TRBV20-1,TRBJ1-2,many,TGCAGTGCTAGTGACTATGGCTACACCTTC,CSASDYGYTF
.,TRBV28,TRBJ1-6,.,TGTGCCAGCAGCACAGGGTATAATTCACCCCTCCACTTT,CASSTGYNSPLHF
.,TRBV15,TRBJ2-3,.,TGTGCCACCAGCAAAGGGACGGGTGAAAGGGATACGCAGTATTTT,CATSKGTGERDTQYF
TRBD1,TRBV4-3,TRBJ2-1,.,TGCGCCAGCAGCCAAGATGGACAGGACTACAATGAGCAGTTCTTC,CASSQDGQDYNEQFF
TRBD1,TRBV6-1,TRBJ1-5,few,TGTGCCAGCAGTGAAGCAGACAGGGGCAGTCAGCCCCAGCATTTT,CASSEADRGSQPQHF
.,TRBV5-1,TRBJ2-3,many,TGCGCCAGCAGCCCATTGGGGAGCACAGATACGCAGTATTTT,CASSPLGSTDTQYF
TRBD1,TRBV20-1,TRBJ2-7,.,TGCAGTGCTAGAGATGGGGACAGTCACTACGAGCAGTACTTC,CSARDGDSHYEQYF
.,TRBV4-3,TRBJ2-1,many,TGCGCCAGCAGCCAAGGACGGGGCAGCGGAACCTCCTACAATGAGCAGTTCTTC,CASSQGRGSGTSYNEQFF
.,TRBV29-1,TRBJ2-3,.,TGCAGCGTTGAAGTGTTAGGGGGGGGCAGCACAGATACGCAGTATTTT,CSVEVLGGGSTDTQYF
.,TRBV27,TRBJ1-1,few,TGTGCCAGCAGTTTATCTAGGAGCAGATACGGCATGAACACTGAAGCTTTCTTT,CASSLSRSRYGMNTEAFF
.,TRBV20-1,TRBJ1-1,many,.,CSAYLGTGAAFF
.,TRBV7-2,TRBJ2-1,many,TGTGCCAGCAGAACCTACAATGAGCAGTTCTTC,CASRTYNEQFF
.,TRBV11-1,TRBJ1-1,.,TGTGCCAGCAGTTCCCATGGGAACACTGAAGCTTTCTTT,CASSSHGNTEAFF
TRBD1,TRBV12-3/TRBV12-4,TRBJ1-1,.,TGTGCCAGCAGTTTATGGGGGACAGGGGATGAAGCTTTCTTT,CASSLWGTGDEAFF
.,TRBV20-1,TRBJ2-2,.,TGCAGTGCTAGAGGGCGGTCGGACACCGGGGAGCTGTTTTTT,CSARGRSDTGELFF
.,TRBV7-2,TRBJ2-3,.,TGTGCCAGCAGCATACAGGGTATTGGTGGCACAGATACGCAGTATTTT,CASSIQGIGGTDTQYF
.,TRBV6-5,TRBJ2-7,.,TGTGCCAGCAGTTACTCCAGAGGGCAGGGCGAGCAGTACTTC,CASSYSRGQGEQYF
TRBD2,TRBV12-3/TRBV12-4,TRBJ2-5,few,TGTGCCAGCAGTTTCCAGGGACTAGCATTTAGAGAGACCCAGTACTTC,CASSFQGLAFRETQYF
.,TRBV4-3,TRBJ2-1,many,TGCGCCAGCAGCCAAGAAAAGGCAGGGCGGATTGAGCAGTTCTTC,CASSQEKAGRIEQFF
.,TRBV14,TRBJ1-2,.,TGTGCCAGCAGCCAAGATTGGGGGGCAGTAAGGTATGGCTACACCTTC,CASSQDWGAVRYGYTF
TRBD2,TRBV7-6,TRBJ2-2,.,TGTGCCAGCAGCTTAGGCGGGGGGGCCGGGGAGCTGTTTTTT,CASSLGGGAGELFF
.,TRBV4-1,TRBJ1-2,many,TGCGCCAGCAGCCAAGAGATGGCAAACTATGGCTACACCTTC,CASSQEMANYGYTF
.,TRBV4-3,TRBJ1-2,.,TGCGCCAGCAGCCAAGATTTCCCGCTTGGAGGGTCCTACAACTATGGCTACACCTTC,CASSQDFPLGGSYNYGYTF